This T cell receptor beta chain was sequenced in a study of blood T cell repertoires in COVID-19. About the study: The study drew acute and convalescent COVID-19 samples from the United States, Italy and Spain. Sources were T cells, B-cell-depleted T cells, or PBMCs; the material itself was cDNA or gDNA.

The ends were cut back, 5 bases at V and 5 bases at J, with 10 bases in the middle. CDR3 length: 12 residues. The germline V gene encodes CDR1 PRHDT and CDR2 FYEKMQ (reference sequence). In the authors' methods: It was from reference gene primer amplification that nucleated cell counts were estimated. TCRdb keeps only in-frame clones here, not all; method: immunoSEQ multiplex PCR. For V, J and clone size, that table is used; D and trimming come from the DNA. The repertoire includes some 300,000 clones, roughly 88% of them detected once, and under 8% sits in the top ten. The gene calls are TRBV13 and TRBJ2-7, with D perhaps TRBD1 (6 bases). The source is a woman in her 30s who had recovered from COVID-19. Sequenced sample: peripheral blood. DNA of the CDR3: TGTGCCAGCAGCAAACGACAGGACGAGCAGTACTTC. This sequence encodes CASSKRQDEQYF. The entire variable domain, with the rest obtained from reference TRBV13 and TRBJ2-7, is as follows: AAGVIQSPRHLIKEKRETATLKCYPIPRHDTVYWYQQGPGQDPQFLISFYEKMQSDKGSIPDRFSAQQFSDYHSELNMSSLELGDSALYFCASSKRQDEQYFGPGTRLTVT.